The next 4 T cell receptor beta chains were all read from a single sample in a study of blood T cells in healthy people across ages. A second PCR of 7 to 11 cycles used a sample-barcoded 5' primer and a J-beta primer mix. TCRdb ran MiXCR on the 5' RACE reads and lists one entry per CDR3 protein. The table includes hundreds of thousands of distinct CDR3 sequences, around three fifths detected once. The source material was blood. Every receptor here comes from a man aged 35 to 55 in good health.

The chain combines TRBV12-3 or TRBV12-4 with TRBJ1-5, with a possible D match to TRBD1 (5 bases). The CDR3 has 15 residues. V was pared by 2 bases and J by 6 bases, with 14 bases between. CDR3 loop: CASSLSDPRGQPQHF. The CDR3, as DNA: TGTGCCAGCAGTTTATCGGACCCAAGGGGTCAGCCCCAGCATTTT.

The genes are TRBV6-5 and TRBJ1-6; 8 bases are a match to TRBD1. Germline assignment: CDR1 MNHEY and CDR2 SVGAGI. The CDR3 covers 16 residues. J lost 7 bases, V lost 5 bases, and 10 bases had no gene match. CDR3 in amino acids: CASSRQGAQVNSPLHF. As DNA, the CDR3 is TGTGCCAGCAGTCGTCAGGGGGCTCAAGTAAATTCACCCCTCCACTTT.

Concerning this clonotype itself: One end of the junction is discordant with germline, which a read error may explain. The chain combines TRBV20-1 with TRBJ2-3; 11 bases line up with TRBD2. CDR1 and CDR2 from the germline V gene are DFQATT and SNEGSKA (reference sequence). The CDR3 extends over 15 amino acids. CDR3 nucleotide sequence: TGCGGTGCTGCGCCACTAGCGGGGGTCACAGATACGCAGTATTTT. Amino acids: CGAAPLAGVTDTQYF.

This clonotype was seen only once. The CDR3 loop reads CASSLLRATYEQYF. In DNA form, the CDR3 reads TGTGCCAGCTCACTCCTCAGGGCGACCTACGAGCAGTACTTC. J is TRBJ2-7 and V is TRBV18; tentatively, D is TRBD1 (5 bases). CDR3 length: 14 residues. The V gene lost 4 bases and the J gene lost 2 bases, with 12 bases spanning the gap. The germline CDR1 and CDR2 sequences are KGHSH and LQKENI.